This is a list of T cell receptor beta chains from one sample in a study of CD8 T cells in ankylosing spondylitis. MiXCR was run by TCRdb on the 5' RACE reads, yielding one entry per CDR3 protein. The sample carries 200,000 to 250,000 distinct CDR3 sequences, around a quarter recorded once. Sequences were obtained from blood, either unsorted or a sorted T cell fraction (not recorded which). Source of these receptors: a male donor with ankylosing spondylitis or in good health (not recorded which). Both conserved end residues are part of each CDR3. D genes are given only for firm matches. Clone size appears in some rows only: once, few, many, or a class for an expanded clone.

size: NA
D: NA
J: TRBJ2-7
V: TRBV12-3/TRBV12-4
DNA: TGTGCCAGCAGCAGAGGTGAGAGGAAGTCCTCCTACGAGCAGTACTTC
CDR3: CASSRGERKSSYEQYF

size: many
D: NA
J: TRBJ2-1
V: TRBV20-1
DNA: TGCAGTGCTGGACAGTTAGCTGAGCAGTTCTTC
CDR3: CSAGQLAEQFF

size: NA
D: TRBD1
J: TRBJ2-1
V: TRBV20-1
DNA: TGCAGTGTCGCCTCCCGGGACAGGTTCTCCGGGCAGTTCTTC
CDR3: CSVASRDRFSGQFF

size: many
D: TRBD1
J: TRBJ2-7
V: TRBV2
DNA: TGTGCCAGCAGGCCTAGACAGGGGGCTGGCGAGCAGTACTTC
CDR3: CASRPRQGAGEQYF

size: many
D: NA
J: TRBJ2-1
V: TRBV6-5
DNA: TGTGCCAGCAGTTATTACAGGGTAACAATCTACAATGAGCAGTTCTTC
CDR3: CASSYYRVTIYNEQFF

size: NA
D: NA
J: TRBJ2-6
V: TRBV4-1
DNA: TGCGCCAGCAGCCAAGATACGGCCCGGGGAGGTGGGGCCAACGTCCTGACTTTC
CDR3: CASSQDTARGGGANVLTF

size: many
D: NA
J: TRBJ2-7
V: TRBV5-1
DNA: TGCGCCAGCAGCCCCGGAGGGACGGATTTACTTTACGAGCAGTACTTC
CDR3: CASSPGGTDLLYEQYF

size: many
D: NA
J: TRBJ2-3
V: TRBV4-2
DNA: TGTGCCAGCAGCCTAGGGCGGGAAGCAGATACGCAGTATTTT
CDR3: CASSLGREADTQYF

size: many
D: TRBD1
J: TRBJ2-7
V: TRBV5-6
DNA: TGTGCCAGCAGCCGAACAGGGGCAGGGTACGAGCAGTACTTC
CDR3: CASSRTGAGYEQYF

size: NA
D: NA
J: TRBJ2-3
V: TRBV20-1
DNA: TGCAGTGCTAGACTCTATCCCCTCGCAGATACGCAGTATTTT
CDR3: CSARLYPLADTQYF

size: many
D: NA
J: TRBJ2-3
V: TRBV20-1
DNA: TGTTCCCCCCGGGAGAGTAGCCCAGATACGCAGTATTTT
CDR3: CSPRESSPDTQYF

size: few
D: NA
J: TRBJ2-6
V: TRBV29-1
DNA: TGCAGCGTTGTGTCTGGGGCCAACGTCCTGACTTTC
CDR3: CSVVSGANVLTF

size: many
D: NA
J: TRBJ2-5
V: TRBV20-1
DNA: TGCAGTGCTAGCCCCCTGGGGGGCAGGTTGGAGACCCAGTACTTC
CDR3: CSASPLGGRLETQYF

size: many
D: TRBD2
J: TRBJ2-7
V: TRBV20-1
DNA: TGCAGTGCCGAAGGACTAGCGGGAAAACTCTCCTACGAGCAGTACTTC
CDR3: CSAEGLAGKLSYEQYF

size: many
D: NA
J: TRBJ1-2
V: TRBV20-1
DNA: TGCAGTGCTAGAGATTCCTCGGGTGGCTACACCTTC
CDR3: CSARDSSGGYTF

size: few
D: NA
J: TRBJ1-5
V: TRBV29-1
DNA: TGCAGCGTTACAGGACAAGATAGCAATCAGCCCCAGCATTTT
CDR3: CSVTGQDSNQPQHF

size: few
D: TRBD1
J: TRBJ2-7
V: TRBV20-1
DNA: TGCAGTGCTCAAAAGGACAGGGACCACGAGCAGTACTTC
CDR3: CSAQKDRDHEQYF

size: NA
D: TRBD2
J: TRBJ2-1
V: TRBV20-1
DNA: TGCAGTGCTCGACTAGCGGGAGGACGCAATGAGCAGTTCTTC
CDR3: CSARLAGGRNEQFF

size: few
D: NA
J: TRBJ2-7
V: TRBV20-1
DNA: TGCAGTGCCAAGAGGGCAGGGAGCTCCTACGAGCAGTACTTC
CDR3: CSAKRAGSSYEQYF

size: NA
D: TRBD2
J: TRBJ2-1
V: TRBV4-3
DNA: TGCGCCAGCAGCCCGGCCAGTAGCGGGAGCAATGAGCAGTTCTTC
CDR3: CASSPASSGSNEQFF

size: many
D: NA
J: TRBJ2-2
V: TRBV7-2
DNA: TGTGCCAGCAGCACGGGGCGGTCGGGGAGGAACACCGGGGAGCTGTTTTTT
CDR3: CASSTGRSGRNTGELFF

size: NA
D: NA
J: TRBJ2-1
V: TRBV6-1
DNA: TGTGCCAGCAGTGCGACTTGGGGTAGCGATGGTGAGCAGTTCTTC
CDR3: CASSATWGSDGEQFF

size: NA
D: NA
J: TRBJ1-2
V: TRBV4-1
DNA: TGCGCCAGCAGCCAAAGTCGGGGGGCTGTTGGCTACACCTTC
CDR3: CASSQSRGAVGYTF

size: many
D: TRBD1
J: TRBJ1-5
V: TRBV28
DNA: TGTGCCAGCAGTCCCCTGGGGCAGGGGGCCGGCAATCAGCCCCAGCATTTT
CDR3: CASSPLGQGAGNQPQHF

size: many
D: NA
J: TRBJ2-7
V: TRBV5-1
DNA: TGCGCCAGCAGCCCGCCAGGGGACGGTTTCTACGAGCAGTACTTC
CDR3: CASSPPGDGFYEQYF

size: NA
D: TRBD1
J: TRBJ1-2
V: TRBV27
DNA: TGTGCCAGCAGTCCTTCCTTTGGAGGACAGGGGGCTCGGACTAACTATGGCTACACCTTC
CDR3: CASSPSFGGQGARTNYGYTF

size: NA
D: NA
J: TRBJ2-7
V: TRBV5-4
DNA: TGTGCCAGCAGCATCGTGGGACCGATATACGAGCAGTACTTC
CDR3: CASSIVGPIYEQYF

size: once
D: NA
J: TRBJ1-6
V: TRBV20-1
DNA: TGCAGTGCTAGAGTTGGTAATTCACCCCTCCACTTT
CDR3: CSARVGNSPLHF

size: few
D: NA
J: TRBJ1-1
V: TRBV29-1
DNA: TGCAGCGCAGAGGCCAGCCTTGAAGCTTTCTTT
CDR3: CSAEASLEAFF

size: many
D: TRBD1
J: TRBJ2-5
V: TRBV5-1
DNA: TGCGCCAGCAGCTCCACCGGGACAGGGCTCGAGACCCAGTACTTC
CDR3: CASSSTGTGLETQYF

size: NA
D: NA
J: TRBJ1-1
V: TRBV29-1
DNA: TGCAGCGCCGCGACTGTAATGAACACTGAAGCTTTCTTT
CDR3: CSAATVMNTEAFF

size: many
D: NA
J: TRBJ1-1
V: TRBV5-6
DNA: TGTGCCAGCAGCCTCGGACGGGCGATACTGAACACTGAAGCTTTCTTT
CDR3: CASSLGRAILNTEAFF

size: NA
D: NA
J: TRBJ2-1
V: TRBV27
DNA: TGTGCCAGCAGCCGACTTAGCCGGGCGGGAAATGAGCAGTTCTTC
CDR3: CASSRLSRAGNEQFF

size: NA
D: NA
J: TRBJ1-6
V: TRBV6-2/TRBV6-3
DNA: TGTGCCAGCAGTTACGGAATGGGGAGGAAGTTATACTCCTATAATTCACCCCTCCACTTT
CDR3: CASSYGMGRKLYSYNSPLHF

size: NA
D: NA
J: TRBJ1-5
V: TRBV6-1
DNA: TGTGCCAGCAGGACGGGCCAGGGACCCAATCAGCCCCAGCATTTT
CDR3: CASRTGQGPNQPQHF

size: NA
D: NA
J: TRBJ2-1
V: TRBV20-1
DNA: TGCAGTGCTAGAGCCGGCAGAGTCTCCTACAATGAGCAGTTCTTC
CDR3: CSARAGRVSYNEQFF

size: few
D: NA
J: TRBJ2-3
V: TRBV5-1
DNA: TGCGCCAGCAGCCCCCAGGGACCCCGCATCGATACGCAGTATTTT
CDR3: CASSPQGPRIDTQYF

size: NA
D: NA
J: TRBJ2-3
V: TRBV7-2
DNA: TGTGCCAGCAGCTTAGGCCAGACAGATACGCAGTATTTT
CDR3: CASSLGQTDTQYF

size: many
D: TRBD1
J: TRBJ2-7
V: TRBV12-3/TRBV12-4
DNA: TGTGCCAGCAGCCCCTCCGGGACAGGGTCCTACGAGCAGTACTTC
CDR3: CASSPSGTGSYEQYF

size: many
D: TRBD2
J: TRBJ2-3
V: TRBV9
DNA: TGTGCCAGCAGCGTACACACTAGCGAGAGGAGCACAGATACGCAGTATTTT
CDR3: CASSVHTSERSTDTQYF

size: many
D: NA
J: TRBJ1-3
V: TRBV10-2
DNA: TGCGCCAGCAGTGAGAACGCCCCTGGAAACACCATATATTTT
CDR3: CASSENAPGNTIYF

size: NA
D: TRBD1
J: TRBJ1-1
V: TRBV5-6
DNA: TGTGCCAGCAGCTTGGTACAGGGGAGGAGGACTGAAGCTTTCTTT
CDR3: CASSLVQGRRTEAFF

size: many
D: TRBD1
J: TRBJ2-5
V: TRBV20-1
DNA: TGCAGTGCACCCAGACAGGGTTGGCAAGAGACCCAGTACTTC
CDR3: CSAPRQGWQETQYF

size: NA
D: NA
J: TRBJ2-1
V: TRBV12-3/TRBV12-4
DNA: TGTGCCAGCAATGGCTTGGGGTACAATGAGCAGTTCTTC
CDR3: CASNGLGYNEQFF

size: NA
D: TRBD2
J: TRBJ2-3
V: TRBV20-1
DNA: TGCAGTGCCCTTTTAGCATCCGGGAGGGCAGAAGATACGCAGTATTTT
CDR3: CSALLASGRAEDTQYF

size: NA
D: TRBD1
J: TRBJ1-5
V: TRBV6-4
DNA: TGTGCCAGCAGAAGCAATACCGGGACAGGGAGTGGGGGCAATCAGCCCCAGCATTTT
CDR3: CASRSNTGTGSGGNQPQHF

size: NA
D: TRBD1
J: TRBJ2-7
V: TRBV20-1
DNA: TGCAGCGTAAGACAGGGAAAGAGCTCCTACGAGCAGTACTTC
CDR3: CSVRQGKSSYEQYF

size: NA
D: NA
J: TRBJ1-2
V: TRBV12-3/TRBV12-4
DNA: TGTGCCAGCAGCAGGCCGAGCAACTATGGCTACACCTTC
CDR3: CASSRPSNYGYTF

size: NA
D: NA
J: TRBJ2-2
V: TRBV5-1
DNA: TGCGCCAGCAGCTTGGTTACAGGCTGGACCGGGGAGCTGTTTTTT
CDR3: CASSLVTGWTGELFF

size: NA
D: TRBD2
J: TRBJ2-2
V: TRBV2
DNA: TGTGCCAGCAGCGGCCGACTAGCGACGGGGGAGCTGTTTTTT
CDR3: CASSGRLATGELFF

size: NA
D: NA
J: TRBJ2-5
V: TRBV10-3
DNA: TGTGCCATCAGTAGGACAGTTCAAGAGACCCAGTACTTC
CDR3: CAISRTVQETQYF

size: many
D: NA
J: TRBJ2-5
V: TRBV12-3/TRBV12-4
DNA: TGTGCCAGCAGTTTTCGTGAGACCCAGTACTTC
CDR3: CASSFRETQYF

size: few
D: TRBD1
J: TRBJ2-5
V: TRBV20-1
DNA: TGCAGTGCCCACCGACAGGGATCGGAGACCCAGTACTTC
CDR3: CSAHRQGSETQYF

size: many
D: TRBD2
J: TRBJ2-3
V: TRBV5-1
DNA: TGCGCCAGCAGCTTGGGTGGCGGGAGTGGCGATACGCAGTATTTT
CDR3: CASSLGGGSGDTQYF

size: few
D: NA
J: TRBJ2-7
V: TRBV3-1
DNA: TGTGCCAGCAGCCAAGAGTCCAGCGGGCTATCCTACGAGCAGTACTTC
CDR3: CASSQESSGLSYEQYF